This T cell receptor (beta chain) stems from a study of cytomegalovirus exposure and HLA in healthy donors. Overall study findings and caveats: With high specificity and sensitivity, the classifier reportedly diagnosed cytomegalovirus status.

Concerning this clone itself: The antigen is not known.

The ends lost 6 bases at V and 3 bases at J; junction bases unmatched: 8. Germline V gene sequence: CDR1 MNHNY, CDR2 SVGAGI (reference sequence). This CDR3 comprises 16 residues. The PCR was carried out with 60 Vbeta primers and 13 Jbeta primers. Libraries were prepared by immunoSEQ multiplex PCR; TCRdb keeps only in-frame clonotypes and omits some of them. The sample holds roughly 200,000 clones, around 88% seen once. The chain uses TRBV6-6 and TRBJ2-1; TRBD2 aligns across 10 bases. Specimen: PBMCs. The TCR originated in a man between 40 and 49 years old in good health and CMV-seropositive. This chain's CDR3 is CASSQEASGGYNEQFF. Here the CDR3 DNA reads TGTGCCAGCAGCCAAGAGGCTAGCGGGGGCTACAATGAGCAGTTCTTC.